This record concerns one T cell receptor beta chain sequence. The antigen remains unidentified. These data belong to a study of response to subunit inactivated influenza vaccine. Study conclusions and caveats: Authors suggested few new T cells are recruited by each seasonal influenza vaccination.

TCRdb recomputed calls from the RT-PCR reads with MiXCR, one row per CDR3 protein. In the table there are some 500,000 distinct CDR3 sequences, about 25% of which are singletons. CDR1 is SGHRS, CDR2 YFSETQ, per germline. The CDR3 is 15 amino acids. Trimming took 0 bases from V and 5 from J, leaving 11 bases between them. This chain joins TRBV5-1 and TRBJ2-2, with D perhaps being TRBD1 or TRBD2 (5 bases each). The receptor comes from a man between 45 and 60 years old who received an inactivated influenza vaccine. This material consisted of CD4+ T cells sorted from PBMCs, taken around 5 days after vaccination. The CDR3 bases are TGCGCCAGCAGCTTGGGGACAACGGGAACCGGGGAGCTGTTTTTT. This codes for CASSLGTTGTGELFF.